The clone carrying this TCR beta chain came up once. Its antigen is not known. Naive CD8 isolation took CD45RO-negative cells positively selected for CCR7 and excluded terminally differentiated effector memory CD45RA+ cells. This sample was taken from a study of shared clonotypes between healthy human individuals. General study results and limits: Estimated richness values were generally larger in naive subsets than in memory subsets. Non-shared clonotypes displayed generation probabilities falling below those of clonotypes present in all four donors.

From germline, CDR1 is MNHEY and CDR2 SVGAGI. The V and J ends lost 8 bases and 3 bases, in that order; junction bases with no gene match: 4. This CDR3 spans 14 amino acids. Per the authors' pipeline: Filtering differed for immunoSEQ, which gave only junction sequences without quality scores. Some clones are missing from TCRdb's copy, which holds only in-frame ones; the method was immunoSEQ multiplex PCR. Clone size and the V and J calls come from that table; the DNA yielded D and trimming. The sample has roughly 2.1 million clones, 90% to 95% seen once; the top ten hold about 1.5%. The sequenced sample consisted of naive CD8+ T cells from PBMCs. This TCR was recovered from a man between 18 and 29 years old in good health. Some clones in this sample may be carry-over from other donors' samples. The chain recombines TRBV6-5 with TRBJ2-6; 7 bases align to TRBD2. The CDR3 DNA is TGTGCCAGCGGGGGGGGTAATGGGGCCAACGTCCTGACTTTC. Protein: CASGGGNGANVLTF.